This T cell receptor beta chain was retrieved from a study of blood T cell repertoires in COVID-19. Study in general: The United States, Italy and Spain supplied acute and convalescent COVID-19 samples. Sources were T cells, B-cell-depleted T cells, or PBMCs; the material itself was cDNA or gDNA.

Germline V gene data show CDR1 as SQVTM and CDR2 as ANQGSEA. Trimming took 4 bases from V and 3 from J, leaving 12 bases between them. The CDR3 spans 14 residues. In the study's own analysis: Amplification from reference gene primers served as the basis for estimated nucleated cell counts. Generated by immunoSEQ multiplex PCR, the TCRdb table keeps only in-frame clones and is missing some. V and J calls and clone size follow that table, whereas D and trimming were derived from the DNA. The sample carries approximately 80,000 clones, 60% to 85% recorded once. Sequenced input: peripheral blood. The sequence came from a human donor in a cohort sampled during active COVID-19. The J gene is TRBJ2-2, the V gene TRBV29-1; TRBD2 might be the D (6 bases). The CDR3 is CSVGGPGDTGELFF. CDR3 nucleotides: TGCAGCGTTGGAGGCCCGGGGGACACCGGGGAGCTGTTTTTT.